This entry features one T cell receptor beta chain sequence. The sample originates from a study of blood T cell repertoires in COVID-19. For recovered donors of Cohort 3, there were two negative PCRs, clearance, or symptom resolution. Germline assignment: CDR1 SGDLS and CDR2 YYNGEE. V lost 4 bases, J lost 4 bases, and 9 bases lay in between. This CDR3 has 13 amino acids. Here immunoSEQ multiplex PCR was the method, and the copy in TCRdb shows in-frame clones only, minus some. Here the sample spans 450,000 to 600,000 clones, 87% being singletons. The V call is TRBV9, the J call TRBJ1-3, with a weak D call TRBD1 (6 bases). Sequencing was carried out using PBMCs or T cells enriched from blood (not recorded which). The TCR comes from a woman aged 18 to 35 who had recovered from COVID-19. Written as DNA, the CDR3 is TGTGCCAGCAGCCGCACAGGGGGAAACACCATATATTTT. Amino acid sequence: CASSRTGGNTIYF.